Included here is one T cell receptor beta chain sequence, with context. This record belongs to a study of shared clonotypes between healthy human individuals. Study context: Researchers drew samples from two women and three men aged 18 to 49.

Positive CCR7 selection of CD45RO-negative cells yielded the naive CD8 cells, and terminally differentiated effector memory CD45RA+ cells were excluded. The test was conducted at deep level. Generated by immunoSEQ multiplex PCR, the TCRdb table keeps only in-frame clones and is missing some. The sample records more than 2 million clones, roughly 94% being singletons. This CDR3 is 17 amino acids long. V lost 6 bases and J 0 bases, leaving 18 bases between the germline ends. CDR1 and CDR2 (germline): MDHEN, SYDVKM. The origin of this receptor is a man between 18 and 35 years old in good health. Input material: naive CD8+ T cells sorted from blood. The rearrangement uses TRBV28 and TRBJ1-5; D is ambiguous. The CDR3 DNA reads TGTGCCAGCAGCTACTATCTAGGAATCGATAGCAATCAGCCCCAGCATTTT. This translates into CASSYYLGIDSNQPQHF.